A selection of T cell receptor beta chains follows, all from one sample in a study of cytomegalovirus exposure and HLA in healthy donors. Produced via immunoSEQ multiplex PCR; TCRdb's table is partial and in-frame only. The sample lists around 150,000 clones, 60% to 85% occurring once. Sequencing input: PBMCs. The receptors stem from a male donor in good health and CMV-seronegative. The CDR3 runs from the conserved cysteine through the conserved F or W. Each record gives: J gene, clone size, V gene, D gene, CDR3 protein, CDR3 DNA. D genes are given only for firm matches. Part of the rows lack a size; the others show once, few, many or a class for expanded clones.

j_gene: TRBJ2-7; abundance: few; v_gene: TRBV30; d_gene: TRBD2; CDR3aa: CAWSGRRLAGKDYEQYF; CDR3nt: TGTGCCTGGAGTGGGCGGCGACTAGCGGGAAAAGACTACGAGCAGTACTTC
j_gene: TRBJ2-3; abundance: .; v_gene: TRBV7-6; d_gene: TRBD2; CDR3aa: CASSPSLVSGGWADTQYF; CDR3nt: TGTGCCAGCAGCCCTAGCTTGGTTAGCGGGGGGTGGGCAGATACGCAGTATTTT
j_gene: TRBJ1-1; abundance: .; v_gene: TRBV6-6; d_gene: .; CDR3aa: CASSFLLQAAAEAFF; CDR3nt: TGTGCCAGCAGCTTCCTCCTACAGGCCGCGGCTGAAGCTTTCTTT
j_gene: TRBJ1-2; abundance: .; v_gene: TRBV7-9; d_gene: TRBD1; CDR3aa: CSSSLLGQGAGYGYTF; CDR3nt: TGTTCCAGCAGCTTACTGGGCCAGGGGGCTGGCTATGGCTACACCTTC
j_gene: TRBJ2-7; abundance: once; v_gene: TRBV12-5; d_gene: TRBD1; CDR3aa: CASGWTGAPYEQYF; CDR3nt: TGTGCTAGTGGGTGGACAGGGGCGCCCTACGAGCAGTACTTC
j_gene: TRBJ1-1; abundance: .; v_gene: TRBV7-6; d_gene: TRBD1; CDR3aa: CASSLVGAGQGVTEAFF; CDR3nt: TGTGCCAGCAGCTTAGTCGGGGCTGGGCAGGGGGTCACTGAAGCTTTCTTT
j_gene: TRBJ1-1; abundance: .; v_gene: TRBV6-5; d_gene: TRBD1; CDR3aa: CATVRTGGFTEAFF; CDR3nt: TGTGCCACCGTACGGACAGGGGGCTTCACTGAAGCTTTCTTT
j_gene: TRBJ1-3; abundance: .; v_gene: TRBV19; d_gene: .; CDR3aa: CASSVTGPGNTIYF; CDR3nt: TGTGCCAGTAGCGTTACAGGGCCCGGAAACACCATATATTTT
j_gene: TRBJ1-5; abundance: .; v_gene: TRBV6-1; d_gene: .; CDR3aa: CATHTRGYQPQHF; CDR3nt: TGTGCCACGCATACCCGAGGCTATCAGCCCCAGCATTTT
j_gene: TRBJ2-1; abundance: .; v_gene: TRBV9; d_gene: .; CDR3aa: CASAPSSSYNEQFF; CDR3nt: TGTGCCAGCGCCCCTTCGAGCTCCTACAATGAGCAGTTCTTC
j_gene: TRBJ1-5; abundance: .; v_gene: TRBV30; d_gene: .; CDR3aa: CAWTYSPNQPQHF; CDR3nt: TGTGCCTGGACTTATAGTCCCAATCAGCCCCAGCATTTT
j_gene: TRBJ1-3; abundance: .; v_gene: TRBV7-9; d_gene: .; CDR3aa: CASSLDEGNTIYF; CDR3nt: TGTGCCAGCAGCTTAGATGAGGGAAACACCATATATTTT
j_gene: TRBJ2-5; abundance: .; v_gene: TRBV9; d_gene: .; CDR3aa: CASSLGSNQETQYF; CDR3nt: TGTGCCAGCAGCCTTGGGAGTAACCAAGAGACCCAGTACTTC
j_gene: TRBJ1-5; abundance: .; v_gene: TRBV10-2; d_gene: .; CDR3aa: CASSDQRALGAQPQHF; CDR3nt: TGCGCCAGCAGTGACCAACGGGCCCTGGGGGCTCAGCCCCAGCATTTT
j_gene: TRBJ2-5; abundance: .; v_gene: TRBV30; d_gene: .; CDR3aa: CAWSFSAETQYF; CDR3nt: TGTGCCTGGAGTTTTAGTGCAGAGACCCAGTACTTC
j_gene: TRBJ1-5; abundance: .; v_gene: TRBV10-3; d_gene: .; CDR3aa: CAISDGLTGNQPQHF; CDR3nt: TGTGCCATCAGTGACGGTCTTACGGGGAATCAGCCCCAGCATTTT
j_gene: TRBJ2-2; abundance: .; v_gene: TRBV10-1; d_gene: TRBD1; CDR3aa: CASSVGGKAGELFF; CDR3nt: TGCGCCAGCAGTGTAGGGGGCAAGGCCGGGGAGCTGTTTTTT
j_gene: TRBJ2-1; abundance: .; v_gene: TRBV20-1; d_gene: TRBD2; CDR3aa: CSAIAGGEQFF; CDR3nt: TGCAGTGCTATAGCGGGAGGGGAGCAGTTCTTC
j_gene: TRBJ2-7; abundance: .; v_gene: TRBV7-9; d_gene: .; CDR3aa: CASSRQGMYEQYF; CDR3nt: TGTGCCAGCAGCCGCCAGGGGATGTACGAGCAGTACTTC
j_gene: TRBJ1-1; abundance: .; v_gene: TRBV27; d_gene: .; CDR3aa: CASSLGGAHTEAFF; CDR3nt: TGTGCCAGCAGTTTAGGGGGCGCTCATACTGAAGCTTTCTTT
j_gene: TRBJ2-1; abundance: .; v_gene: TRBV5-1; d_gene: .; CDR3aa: CASSYQGDEQFF; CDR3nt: TGCGCCAGCAGCTACCAGGGCGATGAGCAGTTCTTC
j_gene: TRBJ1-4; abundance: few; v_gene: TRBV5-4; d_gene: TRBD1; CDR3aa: CASSGGTGRDNEKLFF; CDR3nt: TGTGCCAGCAGCGGTGGGACAGGGCGGGATAATGAAAAACTGTTTTTT
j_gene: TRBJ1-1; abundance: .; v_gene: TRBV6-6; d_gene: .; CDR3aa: CASTHSPTEAFF; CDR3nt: TGTGCCAGCACCCACTCCCCCACTGAAGCTTTCTTT
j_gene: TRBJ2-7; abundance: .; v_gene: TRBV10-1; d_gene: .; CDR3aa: CASSATASSYEQYF; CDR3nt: TGCGCCAGCAGCGCGACAGCGAGCTCCTACGAGCAGTACTTC
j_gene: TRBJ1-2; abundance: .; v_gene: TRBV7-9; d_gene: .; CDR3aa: CASSQGGGGYGYTF; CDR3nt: TGTGCCAGCAGCCAAGGCGGGGGTGGGTATGGCTACACCTTC
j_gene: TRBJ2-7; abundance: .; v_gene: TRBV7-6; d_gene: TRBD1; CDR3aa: CASSLEDRGWEQYF; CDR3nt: TGTGCCAGCAGCTTAGAGGACAGGGGATGGGAGCAGTACTTC
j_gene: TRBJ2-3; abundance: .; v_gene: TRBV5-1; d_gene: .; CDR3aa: CASSIGTLADTQYF; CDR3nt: TGCGCCAGCAGCATAGGGACACTGGCAGATACGCAGTATTTT
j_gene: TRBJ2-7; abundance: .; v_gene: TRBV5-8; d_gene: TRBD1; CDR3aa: CASSRTGAYEQYF; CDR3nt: TGTGCCAGCAGCCGGACAGGGGCCTACGAGCAGTACTTC
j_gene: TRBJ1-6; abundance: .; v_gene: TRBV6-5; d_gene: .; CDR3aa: CASRVDSNRSSGIHF; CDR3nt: TGTGCCAGCAGGGTAGATTCCAACCGATCATCGGGAATCCACTTT
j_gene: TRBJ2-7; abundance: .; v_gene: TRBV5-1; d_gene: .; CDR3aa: CASSLGQGFAYEQYF; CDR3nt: TGCGCCAGCAGCTTGGGCCAGGGATTTGCCTACGAGCAGTACTTC
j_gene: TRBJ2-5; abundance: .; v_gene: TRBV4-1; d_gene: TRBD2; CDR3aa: CASSQEVPAAGLAGLQETQYF; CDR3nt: TGCGCCAGCAGCCAAGAAGTCCCGGCTGCAGGACTAGCGGGGTTACAAGAGACCCAGTACTTC
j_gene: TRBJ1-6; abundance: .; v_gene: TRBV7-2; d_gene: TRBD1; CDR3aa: CASSQGQVQGWFHF; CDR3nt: TGTGCCAGCAGCCAAGGACAGGTCCAAGGTTGGTTCCACTTT
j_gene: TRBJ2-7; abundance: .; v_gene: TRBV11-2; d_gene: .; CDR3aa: CASSETQPVEQYF; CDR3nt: TGTGCCAGCAGCGAAACACAGCCTGTTGAGCAGTACTTC
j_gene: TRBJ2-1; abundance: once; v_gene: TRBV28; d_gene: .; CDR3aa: CASRPPDREGDEQFF; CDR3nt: TGTGCCAGCAGGCCGCCCGACCGCGAGGGTGATGAGCAGTTCTTC
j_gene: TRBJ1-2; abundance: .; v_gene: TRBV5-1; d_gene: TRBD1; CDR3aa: CASTPYGAGTGNYGYTF; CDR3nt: TGCGCCAGCACTCCCTACGGGGCCGGGACAGGGAACTATGGCTACACCTTC
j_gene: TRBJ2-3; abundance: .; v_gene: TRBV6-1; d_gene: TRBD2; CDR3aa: CASSVLAGHPPDTQYF; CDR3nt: TGTGCCAGCAGTGTTTTAGCGGGGCACCCCCCAGATACGCAGTATTTT
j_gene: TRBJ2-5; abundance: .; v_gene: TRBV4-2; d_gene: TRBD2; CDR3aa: CASSQETSGGGQETQYF; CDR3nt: TGTGCCAGCAGCCAGGAAACTAGCGGGGGGGGCCAAGAGACCCAGTACTTC
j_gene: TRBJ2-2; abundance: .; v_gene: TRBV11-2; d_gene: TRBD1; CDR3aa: CASSLDSHRGSNTGELFF; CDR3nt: TGTGCCAGCAGCTTAGACTCACACAGGGGATCGAACACCGGGGAGCTGTTTTTT
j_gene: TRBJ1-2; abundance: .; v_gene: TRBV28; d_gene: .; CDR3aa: CASTEPRIYGYTF; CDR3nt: TGTGCCAGCACCGAACCCAGGATCTATGGCTACACCTTC
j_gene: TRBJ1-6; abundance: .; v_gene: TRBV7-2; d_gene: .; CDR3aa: CASSQSPQGSYNSPLHF; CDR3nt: TGTGCCAGCAGCCAGAGCCCCCAGGGTTCCTATAATTCACCCCTCCACTTT
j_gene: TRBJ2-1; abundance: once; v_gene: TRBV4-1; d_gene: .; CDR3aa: CASSQDRGEQFF; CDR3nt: TGCGCCAGCAGCCAAGACCGGGGTGAGCAGTTCTTC
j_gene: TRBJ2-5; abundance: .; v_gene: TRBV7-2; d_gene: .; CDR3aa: CASSYLATRPRETQYF; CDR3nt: TGTGCCAGCAGCTACCTTGCTACGCGCCCCCGGGAGACCCAGTACTTC
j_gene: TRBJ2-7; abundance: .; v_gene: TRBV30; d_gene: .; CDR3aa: CAWSRGNGEQYF; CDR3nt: TGTGCCTGGAGTAGAGGGAATGGCGAGCAGTACTTC